This TCR beta chain is from a study of response to subunit inactivated influenza vaccine. The germline CDR1 and CDR2 sequences are KGHDR and SFDVKD. The CDR3 length is 14 residues. V dropped 6 bases and J dropped 5; count of bases not matched to a gene: 6. Study-wide points: New T cells are recruited in small numbers by each seasonal influenza vaccination, according to the authors' suggestion.

Many counts were recorded for this clonotype. Its target is not known. TCRdb reprocessed the RT-PCR reads via MiXCR and lists one record per CDR3 protein. The profile shows 700,000 to 900,000 distinct CDR3 sequences, about 20% of them singletons. This TCR came from a man aged 45-60 years who received an inactivated influenza vaccine. The sample in question was PBMCs from blood, obtained more than 4 days after vaccination. The chain has TRBV24-1 and TRBJ2-1; TRBD1 matches at 7 bases. The CDR3 here is CATSLGGFDNEQFF. The CDR3 DNA reads as TGTGCCACCAGTTTAGGGGGCTTCGACAATGAGCAGTTCTTC.